The sequence of this T cell receptor beta chain was determined in a study of blood T cell repertoires in COVID-19 (TCRdb year 2020). With respect to the entire study: Collaborator samples came from the United States, Italy and Spain and covered acute and convalescent phases of COVID-19. HLA class I and class II types, where available, came from metadata supplied by the sample provider rather than from assay-based typing. The repertoires were released in a freely available public database meant as a resource for research on the immune response to SARS-CoV-2. Subjects who had been exposed to COVID-19, were actively infected with it, or had recovered from it provided the deeply sampled blood TCRbeta repertoires that made up the dataset. A de-identified subject ID, COVID-19 status, age in years and sex were almost always included in the sample metadata. The prospective study material was composed of cDNA or gDNA derived from T cells, B-cell-depleted T cells, or PBMCs. Samples came from the ongoing ImmuneRACE study (first 160 participants) plus 1,254 subjects from 6 global collaborators.

To note about this clone: The specificity of this receptor is unknown. No qualities accompany the bases; no much larger clone lies one base away.

The investigation overall reported the following: The quantity of clinical and demographic metadata differed by source and by participant and was supplied without curation.

Counted from cysteine to phenylalanine, this CDR3 has 12 amino acids. The DNA shown is the 36-base CDR3, in frame from base 1. Looking up the germline V gene yields CDR1 SGHDN and CDR2 FVKESK. The junction carries 11 bases between V and J, which are trimmed by 4 bases and 10 bases respectively. TCRbeta CDR3 regions were amplified from genomic DNA by means of the immunoSEQ Assay, a bias-controlled multiplex PCR. For the original study's pipeline: Within the assay, amplification of reference gene primers was used to estimate how many nucleated cells each sample contained. To quantify the absolute abundance of each unique TCRbeta CDR3 rearrangement, sequence reads were collapsed and filtered. For each sample, productive Simpson clonality was calculated as the square root of Simpson's diversity index over productive rearrangements. TCRdb mirrors the immuneACCESS table, restricted to in-frame sequences. Some clones are absent from its copies; in checked studies, under half trace to an unresolved V gene, and the reason for the others is unknown. V, J and clone size are taken as reported in that table, and D and trimming were inferred from the DNA itself. This sample gives about 220,000 clones in total; about four fifths of them show up just once. The top ten clones comprise approximately 3.8% of the sample.

Whole blood was collected in K2EDTA tubes by collaborating institutions according to the institutions' own protocols. For TCRbeta analysis, collaborators shipped samples as frozen whole blood, isolated PBMCs, or DNA extracted from either of those sample types. The V and J segments used are TRBV14 and TRBJ2-1; TRBD1 is a weak D gene call, 6 bases matching. Sequencing was performed on peripheral blood. The TCR was taken from a woman older than 75 with acute or convalescent COVID-19. The DNA reads as follows: TGTGCCAGCAGCCGGATCGGGACAGAGCAGTTCTTC. The resulting protein is CASSRIGTEQFF.